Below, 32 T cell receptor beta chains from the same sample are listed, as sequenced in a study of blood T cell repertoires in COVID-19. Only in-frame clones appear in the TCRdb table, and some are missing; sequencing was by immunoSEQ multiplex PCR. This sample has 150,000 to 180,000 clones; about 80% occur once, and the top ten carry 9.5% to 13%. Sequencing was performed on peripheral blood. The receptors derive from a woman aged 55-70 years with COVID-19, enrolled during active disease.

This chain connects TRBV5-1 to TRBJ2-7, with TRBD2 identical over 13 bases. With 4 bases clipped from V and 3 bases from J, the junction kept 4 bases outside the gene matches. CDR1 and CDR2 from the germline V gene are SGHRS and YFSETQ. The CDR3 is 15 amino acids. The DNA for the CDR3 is TGCGCCAGCAGCGAAAGGACTAGCGGGAGCTACGAGCAGTACTTC. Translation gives CASSERTSGSYEQYF.

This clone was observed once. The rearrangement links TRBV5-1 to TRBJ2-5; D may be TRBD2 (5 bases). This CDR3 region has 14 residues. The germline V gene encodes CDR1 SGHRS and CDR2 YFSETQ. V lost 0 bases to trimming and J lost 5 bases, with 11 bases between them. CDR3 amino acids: CASSLGTGSETQYF. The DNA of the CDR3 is TGCGCCAGCAGCTTGGGCACGGGGAGCGAGACCCAGTACTTC.

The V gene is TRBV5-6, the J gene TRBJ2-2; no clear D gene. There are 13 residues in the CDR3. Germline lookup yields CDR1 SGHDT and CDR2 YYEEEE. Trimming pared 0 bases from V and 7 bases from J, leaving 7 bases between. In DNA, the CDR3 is TGTGCCAGCAGCTTGGCGGGTGTCGGGGAGCTGTTTTTT. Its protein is CASSLAGVGELFF.

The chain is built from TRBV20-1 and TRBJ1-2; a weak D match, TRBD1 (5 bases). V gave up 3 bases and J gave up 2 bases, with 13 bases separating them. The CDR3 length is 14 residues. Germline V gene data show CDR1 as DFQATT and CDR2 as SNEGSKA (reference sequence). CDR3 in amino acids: CSASTNRLNYGYTF. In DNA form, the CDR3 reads TGCAGTGCTAGTACCAACAGGCTCAACTATGGCTACACCTTC.

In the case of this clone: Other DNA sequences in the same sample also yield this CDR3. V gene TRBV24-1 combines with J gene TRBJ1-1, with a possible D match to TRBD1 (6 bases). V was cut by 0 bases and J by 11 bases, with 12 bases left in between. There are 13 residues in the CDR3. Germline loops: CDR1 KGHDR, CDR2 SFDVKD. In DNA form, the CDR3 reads TGTGCCACCAGTGATTTGCCTACAGGGTTGGCTTTCTTT. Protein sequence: CATSDLPTGLAFF.

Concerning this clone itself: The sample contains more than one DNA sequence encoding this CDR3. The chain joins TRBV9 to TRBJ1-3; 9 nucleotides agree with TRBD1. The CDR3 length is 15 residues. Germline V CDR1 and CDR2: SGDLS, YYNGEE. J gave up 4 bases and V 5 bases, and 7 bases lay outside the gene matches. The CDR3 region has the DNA TGTGCCAGCAGTCTCAACAGGGGGCTGGGAAACACCATATATTTT. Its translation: CASSLNRGLGNTIYF.

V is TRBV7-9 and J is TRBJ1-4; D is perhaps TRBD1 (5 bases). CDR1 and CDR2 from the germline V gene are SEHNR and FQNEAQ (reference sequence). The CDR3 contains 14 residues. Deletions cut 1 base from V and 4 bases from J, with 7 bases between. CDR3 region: CASSLGQLNEKLFF. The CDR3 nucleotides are TGTGCCAGCAGCTTAGGACAGCTTAATGAAAAACTGTTTTTT.

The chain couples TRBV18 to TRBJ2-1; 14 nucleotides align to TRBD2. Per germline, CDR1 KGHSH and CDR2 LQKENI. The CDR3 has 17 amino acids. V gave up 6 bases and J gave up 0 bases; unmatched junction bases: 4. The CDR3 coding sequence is TGTGCCAGCTCCCCCGGGACTAGCGGGAGCTCCTACAATGAGCAGTTCTTC. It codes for CASSPGTSGSSYNEQFF.

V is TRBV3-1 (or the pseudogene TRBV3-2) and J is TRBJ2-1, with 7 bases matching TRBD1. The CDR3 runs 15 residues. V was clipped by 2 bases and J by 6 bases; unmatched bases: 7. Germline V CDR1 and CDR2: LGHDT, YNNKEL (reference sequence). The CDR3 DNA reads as TGTGCCAGCAGCCAAACAGGGGCGTCTGGCAATGAGCAGTTCTTC. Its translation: CASSQTGASGNEQFF.

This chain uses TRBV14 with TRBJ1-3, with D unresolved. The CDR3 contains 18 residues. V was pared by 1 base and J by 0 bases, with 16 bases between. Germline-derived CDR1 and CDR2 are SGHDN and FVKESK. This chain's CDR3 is CASSQVSLTRPSGNTIYF. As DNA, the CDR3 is TGTGCCAGCAGCCAAGTTTCTCTTACGCGCCCCTCTGGAAACACCATATATTTT.

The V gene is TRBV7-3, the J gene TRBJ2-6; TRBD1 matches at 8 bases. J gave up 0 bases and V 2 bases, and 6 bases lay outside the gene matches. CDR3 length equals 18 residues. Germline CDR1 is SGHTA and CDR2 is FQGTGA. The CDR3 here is CASSLQGATYSGANVLTF. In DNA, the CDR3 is TGTGCCAGCAGCTTACAGGGGGCGACTTACTCTGGGGCCAACGTCCTGACTTTC. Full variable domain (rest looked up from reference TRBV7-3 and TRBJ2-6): GAGVSQTPSNKVTEKGKYVELRCDPISGHTALYWYRQSLGQGPEFLIYFQGTGAADDSGLPNDRFFAVRPEGSVSTLKIQRTERGDSAVYLCASSLQGATYSGANVLTFGAGSRLTVL.

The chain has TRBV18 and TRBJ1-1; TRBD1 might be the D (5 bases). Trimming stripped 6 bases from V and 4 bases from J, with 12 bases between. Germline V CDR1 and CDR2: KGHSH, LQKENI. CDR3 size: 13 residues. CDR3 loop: CASSQGSVTEAFF. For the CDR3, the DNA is TGTGCCAGCTCGCAGGGATCTGTCACTGAAGCTTTCTTT.

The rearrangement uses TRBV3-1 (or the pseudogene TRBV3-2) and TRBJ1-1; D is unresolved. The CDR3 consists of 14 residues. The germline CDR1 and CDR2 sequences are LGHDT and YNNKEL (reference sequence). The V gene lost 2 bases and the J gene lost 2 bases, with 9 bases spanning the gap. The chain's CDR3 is CASSQSHGNTEAFF. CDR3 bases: TGTGCCAGCAGCCAATCCCACGGTAACACTGAAGCTTTCTTT.

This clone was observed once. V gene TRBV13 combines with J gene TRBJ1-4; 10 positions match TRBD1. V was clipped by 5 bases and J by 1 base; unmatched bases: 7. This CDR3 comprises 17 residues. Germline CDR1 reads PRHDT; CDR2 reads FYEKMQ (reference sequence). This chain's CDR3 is CASSRKDRGLTNEKLFF. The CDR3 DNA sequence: TGTGCCAGCAGCCGGAAAGACAGGGGGCTAACTAATGAAAAACTGTTTTTT.

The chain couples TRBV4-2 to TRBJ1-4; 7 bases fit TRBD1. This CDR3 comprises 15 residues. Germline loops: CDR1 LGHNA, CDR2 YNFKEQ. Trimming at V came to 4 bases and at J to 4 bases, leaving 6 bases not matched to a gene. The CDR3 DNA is TGTGCCAGCAGCCTCTACAGGGGAATTAATGAAAAACTGTTTTTT. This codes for CASSLYRGINEKLFF.

This CDR3 is CASSSGTEYGYTF. The CDR3 bases are TGTGCCAGCAGCTCCGGGACAGAATATGGCTACACCTTC. This sequence joins TRBV6-1 and TRBJ1-2; 7 bases fit TRBD1. Germline CDR1 reads MNHNS; CDR2 reads SASEGT. J lost 5 bases, V lost 6 bases, and 6 bases had no gene match. This CDR3 spans 13 amino acids.

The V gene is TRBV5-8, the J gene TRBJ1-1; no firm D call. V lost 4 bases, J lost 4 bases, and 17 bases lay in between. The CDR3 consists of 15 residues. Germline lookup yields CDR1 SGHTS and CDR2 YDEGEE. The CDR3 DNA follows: TGTGCCAGCAGCCTGGGCGTCTGGGAGTCCACTGAAGCTTTCTTT. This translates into CASSLGVWESTEAFF.

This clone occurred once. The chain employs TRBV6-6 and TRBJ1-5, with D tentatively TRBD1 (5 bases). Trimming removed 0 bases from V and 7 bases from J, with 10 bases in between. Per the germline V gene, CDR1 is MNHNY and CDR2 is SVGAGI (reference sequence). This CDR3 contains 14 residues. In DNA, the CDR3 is TGTGCCAGCAGTTACTCACAGGACAAACAGCCCCAGCATTTT. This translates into CASSYSQDKQPQHF.

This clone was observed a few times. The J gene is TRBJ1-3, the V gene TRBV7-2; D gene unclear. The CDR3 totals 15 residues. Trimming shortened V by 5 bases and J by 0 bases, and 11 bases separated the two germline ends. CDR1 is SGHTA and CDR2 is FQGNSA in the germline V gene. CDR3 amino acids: CASSPGLRSGNTIYF. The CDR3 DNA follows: TGTGCCAGCAGCCCCGGACTGCGCTCTGGAAACACCATATATTTT.

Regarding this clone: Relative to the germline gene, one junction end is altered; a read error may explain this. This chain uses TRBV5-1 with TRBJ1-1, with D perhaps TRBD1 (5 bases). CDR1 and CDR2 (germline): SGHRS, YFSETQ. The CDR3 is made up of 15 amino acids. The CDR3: CASSLEAGLKTEAFF. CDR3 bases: TGCGCCAGCAGCTTGGAGGCAGGGTTGAAAACTGAAGCTTTCTTT.

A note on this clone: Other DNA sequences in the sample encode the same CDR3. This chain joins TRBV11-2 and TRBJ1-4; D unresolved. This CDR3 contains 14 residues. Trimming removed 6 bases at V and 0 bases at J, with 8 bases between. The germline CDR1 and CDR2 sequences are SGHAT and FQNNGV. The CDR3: CASSPTTTNEKLFF. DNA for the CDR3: TGTGCCAGCAGTCCGACAACAACTAATGAAAAACTGTTTTTT.

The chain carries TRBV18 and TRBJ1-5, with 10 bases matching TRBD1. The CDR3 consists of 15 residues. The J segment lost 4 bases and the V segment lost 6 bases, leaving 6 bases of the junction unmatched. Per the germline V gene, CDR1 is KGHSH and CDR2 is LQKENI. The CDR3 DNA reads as TGTGCCAGCTCTCCTGACAGGGGGCAAAATCAGCCCCAGCATTTT. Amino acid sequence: CASSPDRGQNQPQHF.

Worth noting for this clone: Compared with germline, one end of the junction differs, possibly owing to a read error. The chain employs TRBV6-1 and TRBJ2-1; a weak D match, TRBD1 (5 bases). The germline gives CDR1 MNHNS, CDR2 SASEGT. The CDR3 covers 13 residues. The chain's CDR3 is CASREDRYNEQFF. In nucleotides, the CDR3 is TGTGCCAGCAGAGAAGACAGATACAATGAGCAGTTCTTC.

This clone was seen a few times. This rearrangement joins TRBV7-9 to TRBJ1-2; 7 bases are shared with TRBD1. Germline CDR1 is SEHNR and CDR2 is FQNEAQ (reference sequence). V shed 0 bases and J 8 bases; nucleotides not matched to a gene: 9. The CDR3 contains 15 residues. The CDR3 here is CASSLAGQAKGGYTF. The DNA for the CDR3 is TGTGCCAGCAGCTTAGCCGGACAGGCAAAGGGAGGCTACACCTTC. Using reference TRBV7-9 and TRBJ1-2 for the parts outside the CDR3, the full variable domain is DTGVSQNPRHKITKRGQNVTFRCDPISEHNRLYWYRQTLGQGPEFLTYFQNEAQLEKSRLLSDRFSAERPKGSFSTLEIQRTEQGDSAMYLCASSLAGQAKGGYTFGSGTRLTVV.

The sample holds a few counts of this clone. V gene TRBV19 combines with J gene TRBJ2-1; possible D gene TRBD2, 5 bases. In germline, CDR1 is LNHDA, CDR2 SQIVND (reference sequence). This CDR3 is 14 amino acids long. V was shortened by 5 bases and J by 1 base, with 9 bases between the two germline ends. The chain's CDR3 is CASSPTGSYNEQFF. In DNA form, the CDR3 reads TGTGCCAGTAGTCCGACGGGATCCTACAATGAGCAGTTCTTC.

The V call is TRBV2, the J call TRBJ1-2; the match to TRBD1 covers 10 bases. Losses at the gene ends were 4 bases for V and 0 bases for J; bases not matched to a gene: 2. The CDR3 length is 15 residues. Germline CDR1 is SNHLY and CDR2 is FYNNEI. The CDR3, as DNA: TGTGCCAGCAGTGGAGGACAGGGGGCTAACTATGGCTACACCTTC. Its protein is CASSGGQGANYGYTF.

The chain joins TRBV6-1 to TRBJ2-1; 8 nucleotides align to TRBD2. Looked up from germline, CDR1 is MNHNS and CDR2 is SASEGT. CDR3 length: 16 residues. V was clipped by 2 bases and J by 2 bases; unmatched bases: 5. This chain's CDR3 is CASSEKGLGTYNEQFF. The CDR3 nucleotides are TGTGCCAGCAGTGAAAAGGGACTAGGGACCTACAATGAGCAGTTCTTC.

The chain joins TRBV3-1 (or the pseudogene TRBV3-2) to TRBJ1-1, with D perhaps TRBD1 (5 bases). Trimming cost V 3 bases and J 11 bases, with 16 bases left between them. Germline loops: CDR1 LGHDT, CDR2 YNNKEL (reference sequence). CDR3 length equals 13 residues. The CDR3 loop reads CASSQSGAPRAFF. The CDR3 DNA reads TGTGCCAGCAGCCAGTCTGGGGCCCCTAGGGCTTTCTTT.

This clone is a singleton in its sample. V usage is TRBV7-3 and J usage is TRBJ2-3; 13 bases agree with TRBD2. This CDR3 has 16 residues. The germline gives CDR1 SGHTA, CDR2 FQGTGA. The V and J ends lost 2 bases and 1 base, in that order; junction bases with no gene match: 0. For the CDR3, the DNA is TGTGCCAGCAGCTTAGGGACTAGCGGGGGCACAGATACGCAGTATTTT. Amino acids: CASSLGTSGGTDTQYF.

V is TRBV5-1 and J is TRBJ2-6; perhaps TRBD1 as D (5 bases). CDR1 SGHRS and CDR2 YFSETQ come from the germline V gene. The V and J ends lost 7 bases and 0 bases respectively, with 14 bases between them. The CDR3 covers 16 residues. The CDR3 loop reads CASQGVLSSGANVLTF. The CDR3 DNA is TGCGCCAGCCAAGGGGTCCTGAGCTCTGGGGCCAACGTCCTGACTTTC.

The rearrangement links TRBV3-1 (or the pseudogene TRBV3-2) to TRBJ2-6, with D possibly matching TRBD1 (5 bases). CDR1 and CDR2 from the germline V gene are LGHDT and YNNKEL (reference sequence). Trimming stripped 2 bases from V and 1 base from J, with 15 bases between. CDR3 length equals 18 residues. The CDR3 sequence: CASSQTGRLGSGANVLTF. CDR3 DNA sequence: TGTGCCAGCAGCCAAACAGGACGGCTCGGGTCTGGGGCCAACGTCCTGACTTTC.

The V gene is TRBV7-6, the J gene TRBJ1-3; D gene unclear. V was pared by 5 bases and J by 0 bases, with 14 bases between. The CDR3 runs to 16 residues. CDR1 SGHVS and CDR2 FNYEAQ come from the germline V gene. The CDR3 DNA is TGTGCCAGCAGCGAGGACTCCTCCACCTCTGGAAACACCATATATTTT. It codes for CASSEDSSTSGNTIYF.